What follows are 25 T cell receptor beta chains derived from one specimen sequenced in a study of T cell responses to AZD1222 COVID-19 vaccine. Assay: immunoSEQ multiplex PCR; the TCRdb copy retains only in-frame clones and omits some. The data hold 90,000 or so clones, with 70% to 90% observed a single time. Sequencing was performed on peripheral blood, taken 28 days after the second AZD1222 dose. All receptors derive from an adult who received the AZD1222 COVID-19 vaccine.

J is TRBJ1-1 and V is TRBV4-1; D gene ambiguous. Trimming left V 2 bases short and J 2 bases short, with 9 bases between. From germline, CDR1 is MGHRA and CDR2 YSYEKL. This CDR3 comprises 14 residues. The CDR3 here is CASSQLAFNTEAFF. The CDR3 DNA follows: TGCGCCAGCAGCCAATTAGCTTTTAACACTGAAGCTTTCTTT.

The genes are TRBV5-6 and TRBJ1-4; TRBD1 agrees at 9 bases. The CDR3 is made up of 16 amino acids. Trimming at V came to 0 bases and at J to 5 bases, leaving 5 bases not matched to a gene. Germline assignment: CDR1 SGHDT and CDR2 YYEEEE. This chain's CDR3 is CASSLAMGQGNEKLFF. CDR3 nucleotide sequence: TGTGCCAGCAGCTTGGCCATGGGACAGGGAAATGAAAAACTGTTTTTT.

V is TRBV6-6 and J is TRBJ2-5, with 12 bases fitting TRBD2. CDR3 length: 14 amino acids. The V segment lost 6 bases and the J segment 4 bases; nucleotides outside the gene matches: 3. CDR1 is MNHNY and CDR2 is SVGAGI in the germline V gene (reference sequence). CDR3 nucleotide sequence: TGTGCCAGCAGAACTAGCGGGGGGTCAGAGACCCAGTACTTC. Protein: CASRTSGGSETQYF.

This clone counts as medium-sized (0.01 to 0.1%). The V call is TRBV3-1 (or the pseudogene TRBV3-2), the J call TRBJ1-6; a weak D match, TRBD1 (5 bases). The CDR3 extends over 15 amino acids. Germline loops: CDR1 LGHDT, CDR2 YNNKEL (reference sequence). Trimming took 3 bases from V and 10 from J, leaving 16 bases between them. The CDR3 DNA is TGTGCCAGCAGCCATAAGTGGCAGGGAGACTCACCCCTCCACTTT. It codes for CASSHKWQGDSPLHF.

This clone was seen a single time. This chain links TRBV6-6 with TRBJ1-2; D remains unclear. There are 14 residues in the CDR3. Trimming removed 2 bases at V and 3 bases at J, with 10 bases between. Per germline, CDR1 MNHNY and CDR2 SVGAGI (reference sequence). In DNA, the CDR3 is TGTGCCAGCAGTTACCGGAAGACGGACTATGGCTACACCTTC. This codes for CASSYRKTDYGYTF.

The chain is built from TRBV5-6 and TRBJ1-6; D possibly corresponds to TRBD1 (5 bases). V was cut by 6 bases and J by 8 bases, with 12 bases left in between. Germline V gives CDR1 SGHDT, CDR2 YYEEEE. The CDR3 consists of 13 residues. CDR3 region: CASTPGGDSPLHF. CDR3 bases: TGTGCCAGCACCCCGGGGGGGGATTCACCCCTCCACTTT. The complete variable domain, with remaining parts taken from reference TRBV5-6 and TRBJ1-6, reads DAGVTQSPTHLIKTRGQQVTLRCSPKSGHDTVSWYQQALGQGPQFIFQYYEEEERQRGNFPDRFSGHQFPNYSSELNVNALLLGDSALYLCASTPGGDSPLHFGNGTRLTVT.

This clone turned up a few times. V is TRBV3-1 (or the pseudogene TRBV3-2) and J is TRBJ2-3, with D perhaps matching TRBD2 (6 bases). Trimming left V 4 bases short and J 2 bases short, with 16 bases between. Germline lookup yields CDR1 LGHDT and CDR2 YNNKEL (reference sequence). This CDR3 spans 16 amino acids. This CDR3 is CASSLTSNPYTDTQYF. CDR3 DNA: TGTGCCAGCAGCCTTACTAGCAACCCCTACACAGATACGCAGTATTTT.

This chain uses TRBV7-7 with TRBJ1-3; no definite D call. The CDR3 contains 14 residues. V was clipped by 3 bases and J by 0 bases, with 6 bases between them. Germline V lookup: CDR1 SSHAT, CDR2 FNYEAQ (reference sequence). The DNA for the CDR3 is TGTGCCAGCAGCTTGGGCGGCTCTGGAAACACCATATATTTT. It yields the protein CASSLGGSGNTIYF.

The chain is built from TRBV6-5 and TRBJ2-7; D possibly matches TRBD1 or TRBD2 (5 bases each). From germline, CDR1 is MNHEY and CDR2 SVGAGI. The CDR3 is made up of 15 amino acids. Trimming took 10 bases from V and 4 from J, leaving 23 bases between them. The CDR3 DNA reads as TGTGCCACCATAAGGGCGCAGGGAGAGGTTTACGAGCAGTACTTC. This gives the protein CATIRAQGEVYEQYF.

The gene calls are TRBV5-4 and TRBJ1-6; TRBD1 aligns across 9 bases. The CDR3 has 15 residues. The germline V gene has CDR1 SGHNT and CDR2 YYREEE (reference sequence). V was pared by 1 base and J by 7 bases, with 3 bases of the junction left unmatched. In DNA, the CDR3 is TGTGCCAGCAGCTTGTGGACAGGGGCCAATTCACCCCTCCACTTT. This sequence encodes CASSLWTGANSPLHF.

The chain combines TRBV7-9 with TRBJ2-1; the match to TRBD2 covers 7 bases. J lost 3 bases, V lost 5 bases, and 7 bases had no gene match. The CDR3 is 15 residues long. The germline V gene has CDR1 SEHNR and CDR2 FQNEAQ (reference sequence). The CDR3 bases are TGTGCCAGCAGCAAGCGGGGCGCGAACTACAATGAGCAGTTCTTC. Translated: CASSKRGANYNEQFF. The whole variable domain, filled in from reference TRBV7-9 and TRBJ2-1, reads DTGVSQNPRHKITKRGQNVTFRCDPISEHNRLYWYRQTLGQGPEFLTYFQNEAQLEKSRLLSDRFSAERPKGSFSTLEIQRTEQGDSAMYLCASSKRGANYNEQFFGPGTRLTVL.

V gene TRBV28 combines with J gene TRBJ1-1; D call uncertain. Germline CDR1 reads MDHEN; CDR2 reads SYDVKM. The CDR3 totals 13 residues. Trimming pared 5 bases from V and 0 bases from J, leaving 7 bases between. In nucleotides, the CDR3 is TGTGCCAGCAGTCCCTCAATGAACACTGAAGCTTTCTTT. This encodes CASSPSMNTEAFF.

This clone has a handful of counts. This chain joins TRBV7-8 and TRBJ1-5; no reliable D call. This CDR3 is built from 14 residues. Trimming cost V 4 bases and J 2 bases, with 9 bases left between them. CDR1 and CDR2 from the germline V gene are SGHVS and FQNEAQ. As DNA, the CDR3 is TGTGCCAGCAGCTCCCACTGGGGCAATCAGCCCCAGCATTTT. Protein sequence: CASSSHWGNQPQHF.

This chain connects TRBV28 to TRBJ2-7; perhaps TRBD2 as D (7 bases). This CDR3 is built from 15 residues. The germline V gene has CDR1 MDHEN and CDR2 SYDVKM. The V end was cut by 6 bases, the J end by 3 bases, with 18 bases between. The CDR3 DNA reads TGTGCCAGCAGCCTTGGGGGGGCACGCGGCTACGAGCAGTACTTC. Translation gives CASSLGGARGYEQYF. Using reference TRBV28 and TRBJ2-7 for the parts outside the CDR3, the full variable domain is DVKVTQSSRYLVKRTGEKVFLECVQDMDHENMFWYRQDPGLGLRLIYFSYDVKMKEKGDIPEGYSVSREKKERFSLILESASTNQTSMYLCASSLGGARGYEQYFGPGTRLTVT.

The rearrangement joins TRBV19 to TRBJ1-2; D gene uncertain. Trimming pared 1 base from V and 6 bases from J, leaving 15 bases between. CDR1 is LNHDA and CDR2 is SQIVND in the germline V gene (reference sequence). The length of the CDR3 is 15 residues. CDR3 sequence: CASSIAGMRPHGYTF. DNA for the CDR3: TGTGCCAGTAGTATAGCGGGTATGCGGCCGCATGGCTACACCTTC.

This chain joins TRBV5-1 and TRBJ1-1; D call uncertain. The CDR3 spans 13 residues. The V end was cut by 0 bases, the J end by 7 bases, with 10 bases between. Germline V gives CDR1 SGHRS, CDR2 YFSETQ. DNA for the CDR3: TGCGCCAGCAGCTTGGGATATCGTGGTGAAGCTTTCTTT. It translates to CASSLGYRGEAFF.

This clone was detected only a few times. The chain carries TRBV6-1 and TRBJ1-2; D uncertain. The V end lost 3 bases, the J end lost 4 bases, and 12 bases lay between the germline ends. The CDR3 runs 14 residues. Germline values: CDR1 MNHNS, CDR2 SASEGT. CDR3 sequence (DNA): TGTGCCAGCAGTGACCGTAAGGGTTCCTATGGCTACACCTTC. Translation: CASSDRKGSYGYTF.

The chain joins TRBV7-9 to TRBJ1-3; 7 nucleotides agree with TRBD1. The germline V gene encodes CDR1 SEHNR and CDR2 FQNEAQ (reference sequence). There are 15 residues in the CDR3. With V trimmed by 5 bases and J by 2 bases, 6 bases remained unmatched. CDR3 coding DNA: TGTGCCAGCAGCGCTCCCGGACAGGCTGGAAACACCATATATTTT. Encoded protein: CASSAPGQAGNTIYF.

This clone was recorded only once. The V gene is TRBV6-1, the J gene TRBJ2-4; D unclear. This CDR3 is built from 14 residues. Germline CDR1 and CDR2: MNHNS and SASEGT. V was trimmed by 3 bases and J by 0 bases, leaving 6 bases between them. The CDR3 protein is CASSELLAKNIQYF. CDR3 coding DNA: TGTGCCAGCAGTGAGCTTCTAGCCAAAAACATTCAGTACTTC.

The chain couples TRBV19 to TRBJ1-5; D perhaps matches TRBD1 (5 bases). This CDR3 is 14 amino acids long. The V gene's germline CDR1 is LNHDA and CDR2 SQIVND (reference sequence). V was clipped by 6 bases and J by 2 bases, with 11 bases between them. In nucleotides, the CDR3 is TGTGCCAGTAGCCAAGGAGGGGGCAATCAGCCCCAGCATTTT. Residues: CASSQGGGNQPQHF.

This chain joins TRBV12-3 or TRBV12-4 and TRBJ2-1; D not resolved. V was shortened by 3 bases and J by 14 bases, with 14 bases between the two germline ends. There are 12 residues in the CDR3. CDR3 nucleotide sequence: TGTGCCAGCAGTTTCGGGTTTACGGGTGAGTTCTTC. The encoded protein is CASSFGFTGEFF.

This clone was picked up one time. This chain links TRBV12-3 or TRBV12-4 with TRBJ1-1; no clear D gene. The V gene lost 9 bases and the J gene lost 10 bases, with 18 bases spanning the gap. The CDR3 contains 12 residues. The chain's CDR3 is CASRDGGLGAFF. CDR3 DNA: TGTGCCAGTCGAGATGGTGGTTTAGGAGCTTTCTTT.

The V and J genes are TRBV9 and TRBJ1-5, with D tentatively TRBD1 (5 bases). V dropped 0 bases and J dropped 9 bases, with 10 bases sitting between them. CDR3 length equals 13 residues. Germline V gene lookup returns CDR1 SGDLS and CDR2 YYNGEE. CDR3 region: CASSVGGGGPQHF. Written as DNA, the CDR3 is TGTGCCAGCAGCGTAGGGGGCGGAGGGCCCCAGCATTTT. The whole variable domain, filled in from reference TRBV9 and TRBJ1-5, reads DSGVTQTPKHLITATGQRVTLRCSPRSGDLSVYWYQQSLDQGLQFLIQYYNGEERAKGNILERFSAQQFPDLHSELNLSSLELGDSALYFCASSVGGGGPQHFGDGTRLSIL.

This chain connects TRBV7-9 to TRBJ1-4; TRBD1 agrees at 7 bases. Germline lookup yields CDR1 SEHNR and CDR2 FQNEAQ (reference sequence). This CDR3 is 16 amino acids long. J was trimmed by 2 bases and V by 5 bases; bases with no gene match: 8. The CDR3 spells CASSLPGTATNEKLFF. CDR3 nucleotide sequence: TGTGCCAGCAGCCTTCCTGGGACAGCCACTAATGAAAAACTGTTTTTT.

In DNA form, the CDR3 reads TGTGCCAGCAGCCACCTGACTTCTTACTACGAGCAGTACTTC. It translates to CASSHLTSYYEQYF. The rearrangement joins TRBV3-1 (or the pseudogene TRBV3-2) to TRBJ2-7; D not resolved. CDR3 length: 14 amino acids. V shed 3 bases and J shed 3 bases, with 12 bases lying between them. Per germline, CDR1 LGHDT and CDR2 YNNKEL (reference sequence).